The 26 T cell receptor beta chains below all came from one sample that was sequenced in a study of identical twins. TCRdb used MiXCR to reprocess the 5' RACE reads, holding one entry per CDR3 protein. The sample carries 500,000 to 600,000 distinct CDR3 sequences, 22% recorded once. The data also belong to a second study, concerning T cells expressing NK-cell markers.

The sequencing sample was made of CD4+ T cells sorted from blood. The receptor source for this set is a woman aged 18 to 35 in good health.

This chain uses TRBV27 with TRBJ2-1; the match to TRBD1 covers 7 bases. Germline V gene lookup returns CDR1 MNHEY and CDR2 SMNVEV (reference sequence). The CDR3 is 14 residues long. Trimming removed 5 bases from V and 5 bases from J; junction bases left unmatched: 6. CDR3 nucleotides: TGTGCCAGCAGTCTATGGGACAGTAACAATGAGCAGTTCTTC. Protein: CASSLWDSNNEQFF.

This clonotype has just a few counts. CDR3 DNA sequence: TGTGCCAGCAGCAAACCCCGGGACGGGACTGAAGCTTTCTTT. Protein product: CASSKPRDGTEAFF. The rearrangement joins TRBV12-3 or TRBV12-4 to TRBJ1-1; perhaps TRBD1 as D (5 bases). The CDR3 runs 14 residues. With 6 bases removed from V and 5 bases from J, the gap between germline ends came to 16 bases.

The chain has TRBV15 and TRBJ2-2; 9 nucleotides match TRBD2. The CDR3 has 17 amino acids. Germline values: CDR1 LNHNV, CDR2 YYDKDF (reference sequence). Unmatched junction bases numbered 8, after V lost 0 bases and J lost 6 bases. The CDR3 bases are TGTGCCACCAGCAGAGATCGGGGCGGGAGGGCCCCCGGGGAGCTGTTTTTT. As protein: CATSRDRGGRAPGELFF.

The chain recombines TRBV25-1 with TRBJ2-1; 8 nucleotides line up with TRBD2. V lost 4 bases, J lost 0 bases, and 14 bases stayed unmatched. Germline V gene sequence: CDR1 MGHDK, CDR2 SYGVNS. The CDR3 length is 19 residues. The DNA of the CDR3 is TGTGCCAGCAGTGGGGGCCCAGCGGGGGAATTAAGCTCCTACAATGAGCAGTTCTTC. Translating it yields CASSGGPAGELSSYNEQFF.

The rearrangement links TRBV7-3 to TRBJ2-3; D not resolved. Germline V gene sequence: CDR1 SGHTA, CDR2 FQGTGA. This CDR3 contains 13 residues. Trimming shortened V by 3 bases and J by 2 bases, and 6 bases separated the two germline ends. As DNA, the CDR3 is TGTGCCAGCAGCTTCCGACTCACAGATACGCAGTATTTT. It specifies CASSFRLTDTQYF.

The J gene is TRBJ2-3, the V gene TRBV29-1; tentatively, D is TRBD1 or TRBD2 (5 bases each). Germline lookup yields CDR1 SQVTM and CDR2 ANQGSEA. This CDR3 is 15 amino acids long. Written as DNA, the CDR3 is TGCAGTTTAGTACTACGGGGCATCGGCACAGATACGCAGTATTTT. This codes for CSLVLRGIGTDTQYF.

J is TRBJ2-5 and V is TRBV3-1; D not certain. This CDR3 has 12 amino acids. Trimming removed 1 base at V and 5 bases at J, with 5 bases between. Germline CDR1 reads LGHDT; CDR2 reads YNNKEL (reference sequence). CDR3 residues: CASSQVSETQYF. In nucleotides, the CDR3 is TGTGCCAGCAGCCAAGTCTCGGAGACCCAGTACTTC.

This clonotype was picked up a small number of times. This chain uses TRBV20-1 with TRBJ1-2; D gene ambiguous. The CDR3 extends over 12 amino acids. Germline lookup yields CDR1 DFQATT and CDR2 SNEGSKA (reference sequence). Trimming pared 4 bases from V and 0 bases from J, leaving 6 bases between. CDR3 sequence (DNA): TGCAGTGCTAATGTAGCTAACTATGGCTACACCTTC. Its translation is CSANVANYGYTF.

This clonotype was found many times. The chain employs TRBV7-2 and TRBJ1-2; D remains ambiguous. In germline, CDR1 is SGHTA, CDR2 FQGNSA. V lost 1 base, J lost 2 bases, and 11 bases lay in between. This CDR3 region has 15 residues. In DNA, the CDR3 is TGTGCCAGCAGCTTAGACAGACTGATAAACTATGGCTACACCTTC. It encodes CASSLDRLINYGYTF. The variable domain in full, completed from reference TRBV7-2 and TRBJ1-2, reads GAGVSQSPSNKVTEKGKDVELRCDPISGHTALYWYRQSLGQGLEFLIYFQGNSAPDKSGLPSDRFSAERTGGSVSTLTIQRTQQEDSAVYLCASSLDRLINYGYTFGSGTRLTVV.

This clonotype has only a few counts. The chain couples TRBV11-2 to TRBJ2-3; 8 bases fit TRBD2. This CDR3 spans 18 amino acids. The germline gives CDR1 SGHAT, CDR2 FQNNGV. The trim removed 1 base at V and 9 bases at J, leaving 18 bases unmatched. The CDR3 region has the DNA TGTGCCAGCAGCTTAGTTCCCTTTCGGAGCGGGGGCGCCGGCACGCAGTATTTT. Protein: CASSLVPFRSGGAGTQYF.

In this sample, this clonotype turned up many times. The V gene is TRBV29-1, the J gene TRBJ1-1; no clear D gene. CDR1 is SQVTM and CDR2 is ANQGSEA in the germline V gene. This CDR3 has 10 residues. CDR3 sequence: CSATVTEAFF. For the CDR3, the DNA is TGCAGTGCAACTGTTACTGAAGCTTTCTTT.

The V call is TRBV27, the J call TRBJ2-2; possibly TRBD1 for D (5 bases). The CDR3 extends over 17 amino acids. The V end was cut by 5 bases, the J end by 0 bases, with 16 bases between. The germline CDR1 and CDR2 sequences are MNHEY and SMNVEV (reference sequence). CDR3 region: CASSPQYRSANTGELFF. The CDR3 DNA is TGTGCCAGCAGTCCCCAGTACAGGAGCGCGAACACCGGGGAGCTGTTTTTT.

This clonotype was observed at least ten times. V usage is TRBV6-5 and J usage is TRBJ1-2; D ambiguous. CDR1 is MNHEY, CDR2 SVGAGI, per germline. The CDR3 loop spans 12 amino acids. The V and J ends lost 4 bases and 4 bases respectively, with 7 bases between them. In DNA, the CDR3 is TGTGCCAGCAGTTTATTAGGCTATGGCTACACCTTC. Its translation: CASSLLGYGYTF.

This clonotype was seen only a few times. The V call is TRBV12-3 or TRBV12-4, the J call TRBJ1-5; D remains ambiguous. The CDR3 length is 13 residues. V lost 1 base to trimming and J lost 4 bases, with 5 bases between them. The CDR3 DNA reads TGTGCCAGCAGTTTAGAACGGAATCAGCCCCAGCATTTT. Residues: CASSLERNQPQHF.

This clonotype was picked up one time. The chain is built from TRBV3-1 and TRBJ2-1; TRBD2 aligns across 7 bases. V lost 3 bases, J lost 4 bases, and 6 bases stayed unmatched. Germline CDR1 LGHDT, CDR2 YNNKEL (reference sequence). This CDR3 region has 15 residues. CDR3 bases: TGTGCCAGCAGCCATTTAGCGGGCCCATACAATGAGCAGTTCTTC. Encoded protein: CASSHLAGPYNEQFF.

This clonotype appeared many times. J is TRBJ2-6 and V is TRBV12-3 or TRBV12-4; no reliable D call. The CDR3 is 11 residues long. V shed 5 bases and J shed 8 bases, with 4 bases lying between them. The CDR3 region has the DNA TGTGCCAGCAGTCCCTCCAACGTCCTGACTTTC. Encoded protein: CASSPSNVLTF.

This clonotype has ten or more counts. The chain recombines TRBV5-1 with TRBJ2-1, with 10 bases aligning to TRBD2. The V gene end was trimmed by 3 bases and the J gene end by 4 bases; junction bases not matched to a gene: 4. Germline assignment: CDR1 SGHRS and CDR2 YFSETQ. The CDR3 sequence is 15 residues long. CDR3 in DNA: TGCGCCAGCAGCTCCGGACTAGCGGTGTACAATGAGCAGTTCTTC. Translation: CASSSGLAVYNEQFF. Full variable domain (missing parts from reference TRBV5-1 and TRBJ2-1): KAGVTQTPRYLIKTRGQQVTLSCSPISGHRSVSWYQQTPGQGLQFLFEYFSETQRNKGNFPGRFSGRQFSNSRSEMNVSTLELGDSALYLCASSSGLAVYNEQFFGPGTRLTVL.

V and J are TRBV20-1 and TRBJ2-1, with D unresolved. Trimming took off 0 bases at V and 6 bases at J, with 15 bases between the two ends. The CDR3 loop spans 15 amino acids. Germline CDR1 DFQATT, CDR2 SNEGSKA (reference sequence). The CDR3 DNA reads as TGCAGTGCTAGAGATTTGGGGTCGACTCGCAATGAGCAGTTCTTC. It codes for CSARDLGSTRNEQFF.

This clonotype was counted once. V usage is TRBV10-3 and J usage is TRBJ2-5; 9 nucleotides match TRBD1. In germline, CDR1 is ENHRY, CDR2 SYGVKD. The CDR3 length is 19 residues. V lost 3 bases to trimming and J lost 1 base; unmatched junction nucleotides: 15. The CDR3 coding sequence is TGTGCCATCAGTGAACCACCGGGACAGGGCCTCAATGGCCAAGAGACCCAGTACTTC. Protein sequence: CAISEPPGQGLNGQETQYF.

This chain links TRBV7-2 with TRBJ2-1; no firm D call. Trimming removed 5 bases from V and 7 bases from J, with 12 bases in between. The V gene's germline CDR1 is SGHTA and CDR2 FQGNSA. The CDR3 is made up of 13 amino acids. CDR3 bases: TGTGCCAGCAGCAGGCTTAGGCGTAATGAGCAGTTCTTC. Translation: CASSRLRRNEQFF.

The chain joins TRBV12-3 or TRBV12-4 to TRBJ1-2; no reliable D call. V lost 1 base and J lost 9, with 12 bases in between. This CDR3 has 13 amino acids. The CDR3 coding sequence is TGTGCCAGCAGTTTAGGGCGAAGCTGGTGCTACACCTTC. It encodes CASSLGRSWCYTF.

This clonotype was counted only a few times. J is TRBJ2-7 and V is TRBV7-8, with 8 bases aligning to TRBD1. This CDR3 has 15 amino acids. Germline V gene sequence: CDR1 SGHVS, CDR2 FQNEAQ. V lost 5 bases, J lost 0 bases, and 6 bases stayed unmatched. CDR3 sequence (DNA): TGTGCCAGCAGCAGCCGGGACAGGTTCTCCTACGAGCAGTACTTC. Amino acids: CASSSRDRFSYEQYF.

The rearrangement joins TRBV10-2 to TRBJ1-5, with D possibly being TRBD1 (5 bases). CDR1 WSHSY and CDR2 SAAADI come from the germline V gene. The V end was cut by 6 bases, the J end by 1 base, with 13 bases between. CDR3 size: 15 residues. Here the CDR3 DNA reads TGCGCCAGCAGAACGGCAGGGAGAAGCAATCAGCCCCAGCATTTT. Translation: CASRTAGRSNQPQHF.

This rearrangement joins TRBV27 to TRBJ2-7; TRBD2 matches 13 bases. This CDR3 is 15 amino acids long. Trimming took 6 bases from V and 2 from J; bases not matched to a gene: 4. Germline CDR1 is MNHEY and CDR2 is SMNVEV (reference sequence). CDR3 in amino acids: CASSLGTSGAYEQYF. The CDR3 nucleotides are TGTGCCAGCAGCCTAGGGACTAGCGGGGCCTACGAGCAGTACTTC.

The rearrangement uses TRBV20-1 and TRBJ2-1; D possibly corresponds to TRBD2 (5 bases). V lost 3 bases and J lost 5, with 26 bases in between. The CDR3 totals 18 residues. CDR1 and CDR2 from the germline V gene are DFQATT and SNEGSKA (reference sequence). For the CDR3, the DNA is TGCAGTGCTAGTATTGTCTGGTTTATGGGGAGTAACGACAATGAGCAGTTCTTC. Protein: CSASIVWFMGSNDNEQFF.

The CDR3 spells CASSKGQGGEQETQYF. The CDR3, as DNA: TGTGCCAGCAGCAAAGGACAGGGGGGAGAGCAAGAGACCCAGTACTTC. The rearrangement links TRBV21-1 to TRBJ2-5; the table's D call of TRBD1 was not tested on the DNA. TRBV21-1 represents a pseudogene. The CDR3 has 16 amino acids.